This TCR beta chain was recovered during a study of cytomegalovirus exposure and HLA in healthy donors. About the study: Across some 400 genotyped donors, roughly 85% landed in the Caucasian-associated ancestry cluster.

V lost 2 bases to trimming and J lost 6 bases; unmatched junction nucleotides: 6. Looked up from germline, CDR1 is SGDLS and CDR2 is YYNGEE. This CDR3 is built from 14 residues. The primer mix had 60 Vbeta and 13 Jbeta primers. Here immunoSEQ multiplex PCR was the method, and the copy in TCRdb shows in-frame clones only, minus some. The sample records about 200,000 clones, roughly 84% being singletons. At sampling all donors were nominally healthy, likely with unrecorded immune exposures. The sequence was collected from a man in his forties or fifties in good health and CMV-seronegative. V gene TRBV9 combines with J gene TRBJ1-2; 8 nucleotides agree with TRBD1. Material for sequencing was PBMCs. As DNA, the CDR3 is TGTGCCAGCAGCGTTCCGGGACAGGTCGATGGCTACACCTTC. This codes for CASSVPGQVDGYTF.